This entry lists 22 T cell receptor beta chains sequenced from one sample in a study of beta chain features in type 1 diabetes. Their recognized antigens are unknown. Isolated RNA was reverse transcribed in full, so expressed TCRB transcripts were sequenced. Measured with immunoSEQ multiplex PCR; TCRdb has only the in-frame clones, and not every one. In the table there are about 150,000 clones, approximately 8.1% of which are singletons. Study results and caveats: Moderately but significantly shorter TCRB CDR3s were found in Type 1 diabetes patients in all four CD4+ subsets.

Specimen: central memory CD4+ T cells from blood. These receptors all come from a woman aged 40 to 55 with type 1 diabetes.

This clone was detected a few times. V and J are TRBV5-1 and TRBJ1-5; no clear D gene. The CDR3 extends over 15 amino acids. Germline lookup yields CDR1 SGHRS and CDR2 YFSETQ. V was cut by 4 bases and J by 9 bases, with 20 bases left in between. The CDR3 is CASSATSGPGRPQHF. DNA for the CDR3: TGCGCCAGCAGCGCTACCTCCGGGCCCGGGAGGCCCCAGCATTTT.

This sequence joins TRBV5-1 and TRBJ2-1, with 7 bases matching TRBD1. The J segment lost 3 bases and the V segment lost 4 bases, leaving 7 bases of the junction unmatched. Germline CDR1 and CDR2: SGHRS and YFSETQ. This CDR3 has 15 amino acids. The DNA for the CDR3 is TGCGCCAGCAGCACAACAGGGGTGGGCTACAATGAGCAGTTCTTC. Its translation: CASSTTGVGYNEQFF.

This clone was counted a few times. V is TRBV30 and J is TRBJ2-7, with 7 bases identical to TRBD1. Germline V lookup: CDR1 GTSNPN, CDR2 SVGIG (reference sequence). This CDR3 is 13 amino acids long. J was trimmed by 3 bases and V by 5 bases; bases with no gene match: 7. The DNA for the CDR3 is TGTGCCTGGTCGGGACAGAGCGGCTACGAGCAGTACTTC. Translated, it gives CAWSGQSGYEQYF.

This clone was picked up many times. V gene TRBV29-1 combines with J gene TRBJ1-3; a weak D match, TRBD1 (5 bases). Germline values: CDR1 SQVTM, CDR2 ANQGSEA. V was cut by 5 bases and J by 1 base, with 9 bases left in between. The CDR3 length is 13 residues. CDR3 nucleotide sequence: TGCAGCGTTCGGGACTTTTCTGGAAACACCATATATTTT. The encoded protein is CSVRDFSGNTIYF. Combining the CDR3 with reference TRBV29-1 and TRBJ1-3 gives the whole variable domain SAVISQKPSRDICQRGTSLTIQCQVDSQVTMMFWYRQQPGQSLTLIATANQGSEATYESGFVIDKFPISRPNLTFSTLTVSNMSPEDSSIYLCSVRDFSGNTIYFGEGSWLTVV.

This clone showed up just a few times. The V gene is TRBV7-2, the J gene TRBJ2-5; the match to TRBD2 covers 10 bases. This CDR3 has 16 amino acids. In germline, CDR1 is SGHTA, CDR2 FQGNSA. J lost 3 bases, V lost 5 bases, and 9 bases had no gene match. The CDR3 DNA is TGTGCCAGCAGCCTACACCGACTAGCGGGCGAAGAGACCCAGTACTTC. Its protein is CASSLHRLAGEETQYF.

The table lists this clone with a few counts. This sequence joins TRBV7-2 and TRBJ2-3, with TRBD2 matching over 9 bases. The CDR3 extends over 15 amino acids. The germline gives CDR1 SGHTA, CDR2 FQGNSA. The ends lost 6 bases at V and 4 bases at J; junction bases unmatched: 8. The CDR3 nucleotides are TGTGCCAGCAGGACGGGACTAGCCGCGGCAGATACGCAGTATTTT. It is translated as CASRTGLAAADTQYF.

V usage is TRBV28 and J usage is TRBJ2-7; 7 bases match TRBD1. The CDR3 covers 14 residues. The junction had 8 bases not matched to a gene; V was cut back by 4 bases and J by 5 bases. CDR1 is MDHEN and CDR2 is SYDVKM in the germline V gene. The CDR3 reads CASSSGTAINEQYF. In DNA, the CDR3 is TGTGCCAGCAGTTCCGGGACAGCAATCAACGAGCAGTACTTC.

This chain's CDR3 is CASIPGWGGNQPQHF. CDR3 nucleotide sequence: TGTGCCAGCATCCCGGGGTGGGGTGGCAATCAGCCCCAGCATTTT. This rearrangement joins TRBV28 to TRBJ1-5; D is undetermined. This CDR3 is 15 amino acids long. Germline V lookup: CDR1 MDHEN, CDR2 SYDVKM. Between the trimmed V and J ends, which lost 7 bases and 2 bases, there was a span of 15 bases. Full variable domain (remainder filled in from reference TRBV28 and TRBJ1-5): DVKVTQSSRYLVKRTGEKVFLECVQDMDHENMFWYRQDPGLGLRLIYFSYDVKMKEKGDIPEGYSVSREKKERFSLILESASTNQTSMYLCASIPGWGGNQPQHFGDGTRLSIL.

The V gene is TRBV5-1, the J gene TRBJ2-6; D is unclear. Trimming stripped 6 bases from V and 2 bases from J, with 9 bases between. Per the germline V gene, CDR1 is SGHRS and CDR2 is YFSETQ. The CDR3 has 14 residues. The CDR3 here is CASNVSPGANVLTF. DNA of the CDR3: TGCGCCAGCAATGTGAGTCCTGGGGCCAACGTCCTGACTTTC.

The chain is built from TRBV7-2 and TRBJ1-5; D remains unclear. Trimming took 5 bases from V and 9 from J, leaving 17 bases between them. The germline V gene encodes CDR1 SGHTA and CDR2 FQGNSA. This CDR3 spans 14 amino acids. CDR3 bases: TGTGCCAGCAGCCCCGAGAACCGGGGAAGGCCCCAGCATTTT. It specifies CASSPENRGRPQHF.

The gene calls are TRBV6-5 and TRBJ1-2; D is unclear. The germline V gene has CDR1 MNHEY and CDR2 SVGAGI. This CDR3 is built from 14 residues. Trimming shortened V by 6 bases and J by 8 bases, and 19 bases separated the two germline ends. CDR3 region: CASSPRTGVNGYTF. DNA of the CDR3: TGTGCCAGCAGCCCCCGGACGGGAGTGAACGGCTACACCTTC.

This clone was observed a few times. V and J are TRBV5-1 and TRBJ1-2; maybe TRBD1 (6 bases). Germline assignment: CDR1 SGHRS and CDR2 YFSETQ. The V gene lost 0 bases and the J gene lost 7 bases, with 16 bases spanning the gap. This CDR3 region has 15 residues. The CDR3 is CASSLAAGVESGYTF. Written as DNA, the CDR3 is TGCGCCAGCAGCTTGGCCGCAGGGGTGGAGAGTGGCTACACCTTC.

This sequence joins TRBV10-3 and TRBJ2-1; TRBD1 might be the D (5 bases). Germline V gives CDR1 ENHRY, CDR2 SYGVKD. V was clipped by 6 bases and J by 0 bases, with 9 bases between them. The CDR3 consists of 14 residues. The CDR3 sequence is CAIRTESSYNEQFF. CDR3 in DNA: TGTGCCATCAGGACAGAGAGCTCCTACAATGAGCAGTTCTTC.

The table lists this clone with a few counts. The chain employs TRBV7-9 and TRBJ1-1; D is uncertain. V lost 2 bases to trimming and J lost 1 base, with 5 bases between them. Per the germline V gene, CDR1 is SEHNR and CDR2 is FQNEAQ (reference sequence). The CDR3 has 13 residues. CDR3 coding DNA: TGTGCCAGCAGCTTACCCGGGAACACTGAAGCTTTCTTT. It translates to CASSLPGNTEAFF.

This clone has only a few counts. The chain links TRBV7-9 to TRBJ2-5; 7 nucleotides agree with TRBD1. The CDR3 spans 14 residues. The V segment lost 5 bases and the J segment 5 bases; nucleotides outside the gene matches: 8. Germline V gene sequence: CDR1 SEHNR, CDR2 FQNEAQ (reference sequence). Here the CDR3 DNA reads TGTGCCAGCAGCCCACAGGGGTTTCAGGAGACCCAGTACTTC. Protein product: CASSPQGFQETQYF.

This clone was detected only a few times. The J gene is TRBJ2-7, the V gene TRBV4-1, with D unresolved. This CDR3 has 14 residues. CDR1 is MGHRA and CDR2 is YSYEKL in the germline V gene. Deletions cut 4 bases from V and 4 bases from J, with 14 bases between. CDR3 DNA: TGCGCCAGCAGCCCCGCCCTAATCTCGTACGAGCAGTACTTC. As protein: CASSPALISYEQYF.

There are a few counts of this clone. V and J are TRBV7-8 and TRBJ1-4; 7 bases are shared with TRBD1. Germline CDR1 and CDR2: SGHVS and FQNEAQ. Germline trimming cut 2 bases from V and 5 bases from J; bases unmatched to any gene: 5. There are 15 residues in the CDR3. The CDR3 reads CASSLTWTGNEKLFF. The CDR3 bases are TGTGCCAGCAGCTTAACCTGGACAGGAAATGAAAAACTGTTTTTT.

This sequence joins TRBV28 and TRBJ1-1, with D unclear. The CDR3 sequence is 14 residues long. The ends were cut back, 7 bases at V and 0 bases at J, with 12 bases in the middle. The germline V gene encodes CDR1 MDHEN and CDR2 SYDVKM. In DNA, the CDR3 is TGTGCCAGCAACCCGGGTAGGATGAACACTGAAGCTTTCTTT. It specifies CASNPGRMNTEAFF.

This clone was recorded a few times. The rearrangement uses TRBV4-3 and TRBJ1-6, with D tentatively TRBD1 (6 bases). The V gene's germline CDR1 is LGHNA and CDR2 YSLEER. Trimming pared 3 bases from V and 7 bases from J, leaving 16 bases between. This CDR3 is 16 amino acids long. CDR3 DNA: TGCGCCAGCAGCCACCCTAGACAGGCCCTAAATTCACCCCTCCACTTT. Translating gives CASSHPRQALNSPLHF.

This clone was picked up a small number of times. A junction end diverges from the germline sequence, so it may reflect a read error. The J gene is TRBJ2-2, the V gene TRBV5-6; 8 bases line up with TRBD1. This CDR3 is built from 14 residues. Germline V gives CDR1 SGHDT, CDR2 YYEEEE. The DNA for the CDR3 is TGTGCCAGCAGTTTGGGGACAGGCCCCGGGGAGCTGTTTTTT. It is translated as CASSLGTGPGELFF.

This clone was seen a handful of times. V is TRBV5-4 and J is TRBJ2-6; 7 bases are a match to TRBD2. The CDR3 covers 14 residues. Trimming at V came to 9 bases and at J to 1 base, leaving 4 bases not matched to a gene. CDR1 is SGHNT, CDR2 YYREEE, per germline (reference sequence). Written as DNA, the CDR3 is TGTGCCACCCTGGGGGGGTCTGGGGCCAACGTCCTGACTTTC. Its protein is CATLGGSGANVLTF.

The gene calls are TRBV5-1 and TRBJ2-5, with D possibly TRBD1 on 5 matching bases. The V gene's germline CDR1 is SGHRS and CDR2 YFSETQ. The CDR3 totals 14 residues. Trimming took 0 bases from V and 1 from J, leaving 7 bases between them. The CDR3 is CASSLAGIQETQYF. The CDR3 bases are TGCGCCAGCAGCTTGGCAGGGATCCAAGAGACCCAGTACTTC.